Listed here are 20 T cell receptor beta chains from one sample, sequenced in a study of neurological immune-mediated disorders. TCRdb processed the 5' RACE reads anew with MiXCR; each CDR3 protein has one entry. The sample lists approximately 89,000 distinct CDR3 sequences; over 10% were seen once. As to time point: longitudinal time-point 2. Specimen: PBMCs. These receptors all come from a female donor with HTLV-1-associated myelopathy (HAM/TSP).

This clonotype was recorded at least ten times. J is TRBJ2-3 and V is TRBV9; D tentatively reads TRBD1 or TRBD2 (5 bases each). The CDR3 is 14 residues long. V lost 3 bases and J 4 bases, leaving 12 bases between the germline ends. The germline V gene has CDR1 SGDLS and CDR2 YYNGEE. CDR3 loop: CASSDGTVPDTQYF. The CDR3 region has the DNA TGTGCCAGCAGCGACGGGACGGTACCAGATACGCAGTATTTT.

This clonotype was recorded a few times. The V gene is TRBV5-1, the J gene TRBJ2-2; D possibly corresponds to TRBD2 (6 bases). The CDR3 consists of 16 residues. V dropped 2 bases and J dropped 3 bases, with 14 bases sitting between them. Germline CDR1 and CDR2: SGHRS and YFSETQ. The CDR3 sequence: CASSFWGESDTGELFF. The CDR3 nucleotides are TGCGCCAGCAGCTTTTGGGGGGAATCCGACACCGGGGAGCTGTTTTTT.

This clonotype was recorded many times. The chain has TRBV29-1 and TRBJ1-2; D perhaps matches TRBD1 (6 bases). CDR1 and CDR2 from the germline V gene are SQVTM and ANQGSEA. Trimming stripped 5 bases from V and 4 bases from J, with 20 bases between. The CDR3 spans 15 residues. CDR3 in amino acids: CSVTTFGGQGYGYTF. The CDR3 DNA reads TGCAGCGTTACGACGTTCGGGGGGCAGGGCTATGGCTACACCTTC.

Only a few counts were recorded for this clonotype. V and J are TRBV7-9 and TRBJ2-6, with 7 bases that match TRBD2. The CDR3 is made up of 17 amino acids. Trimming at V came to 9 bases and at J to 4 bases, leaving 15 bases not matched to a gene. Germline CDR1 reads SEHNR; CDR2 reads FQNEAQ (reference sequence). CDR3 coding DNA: TGTGCCAGGGGGGGGGACCTCCAACATCCCGGGGCCAACGTCCTGACTTTC. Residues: CARGGDLQHPGANVLTF.

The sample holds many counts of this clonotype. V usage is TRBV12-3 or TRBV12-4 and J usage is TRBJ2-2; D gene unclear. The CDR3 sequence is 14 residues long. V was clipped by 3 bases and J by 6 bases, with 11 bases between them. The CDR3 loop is CASSFRGDAGELFF. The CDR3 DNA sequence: TGTGCCAGCAGTTTCCGTGGGGATGCCGGGGAGCTGTTTTTT.

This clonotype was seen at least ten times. The CDR3 loop reads CASSLYRVESYEQYF. The DNA of the CDR3 is TGTGCCAGCAGCTTATACAGGGTCGAATCCTACGAGCAGTACTTC. This chain joins TRBV7-3 and TRBJ2-7; tentative D call: TRBD1 (6 bases). The CDR3 totals 15 residues. Germline CDR1 SGHTA, CDR2 FQGTGA. With 2 bases removed from V and 1 base from J, the gap between germline ends came to 12 bases.

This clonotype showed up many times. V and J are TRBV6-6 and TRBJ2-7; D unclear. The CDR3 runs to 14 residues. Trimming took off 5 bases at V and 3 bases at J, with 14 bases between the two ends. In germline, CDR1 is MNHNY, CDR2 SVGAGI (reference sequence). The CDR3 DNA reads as TGTGCCAGCAGTCCAGGATTCACCCGCTACGAGCAGTACTTC. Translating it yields CASSPGFTRYEQYF.

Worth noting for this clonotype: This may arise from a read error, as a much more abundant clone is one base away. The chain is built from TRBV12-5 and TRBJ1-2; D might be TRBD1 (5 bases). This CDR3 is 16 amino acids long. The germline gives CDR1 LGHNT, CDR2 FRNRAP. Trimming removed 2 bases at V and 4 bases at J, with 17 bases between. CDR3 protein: CASGLSRGEGVYGYTF. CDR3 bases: TGTGCTAGTGGTTTGTCCCGTGGGGAAGGGGTCTATGGCTACACCTTC.

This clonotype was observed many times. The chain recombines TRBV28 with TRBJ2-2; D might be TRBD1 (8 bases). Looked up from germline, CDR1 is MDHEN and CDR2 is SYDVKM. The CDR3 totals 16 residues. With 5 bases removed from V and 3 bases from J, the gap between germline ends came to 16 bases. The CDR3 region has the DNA TGTGCCAGCAGTAAAAGAACAGGGGGGGACACCGGGGAGCTGTTTTTT. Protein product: CASSKRTGGDTGELFF.

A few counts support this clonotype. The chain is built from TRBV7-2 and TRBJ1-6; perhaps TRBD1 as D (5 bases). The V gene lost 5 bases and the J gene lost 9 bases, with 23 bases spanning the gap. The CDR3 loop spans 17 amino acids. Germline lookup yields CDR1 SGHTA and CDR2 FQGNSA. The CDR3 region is CASSPPTSGKDSSPLHF. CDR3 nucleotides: TGTGCCAGCAGCCCCCCCACATCGGGAAAAGACAGTTCACCCCTCCACTTT.

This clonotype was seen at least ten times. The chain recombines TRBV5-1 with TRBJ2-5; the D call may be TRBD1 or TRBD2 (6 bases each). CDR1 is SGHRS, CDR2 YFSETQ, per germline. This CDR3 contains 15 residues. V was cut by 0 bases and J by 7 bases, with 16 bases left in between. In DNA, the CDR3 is TGCGCCAGCAGCTTGGGAGGAACGGGGGCTGGGACCCAGTACTTC. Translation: CASSLGGTGAGTQYF.

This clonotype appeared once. The CDR3 region has the DNA TGTGCCAGCAGCTTTTTCAGGGTTATCCCCCGGAACAATTCACCCCTCCACTTT. Protein sequence: CASSFFRVIPRNNSPLHF. V is TRBV5-6 and J is TRBJ1-6; a possible D gene is TRBD1 (5 bases). Per germline, CDR1 SGHDT and CDR2 YYEEEE. CDR3 length: 18 residues. Trimming shortened V by 2 bases and J by 7 bases, and 22 bases separated the two germline ends.

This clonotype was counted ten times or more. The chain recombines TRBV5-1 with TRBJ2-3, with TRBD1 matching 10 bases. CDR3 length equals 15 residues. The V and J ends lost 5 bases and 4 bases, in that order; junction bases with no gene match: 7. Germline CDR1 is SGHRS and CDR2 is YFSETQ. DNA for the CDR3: TGCGCCAGCAGGGGGACAGGGGACGTCGCAGATACGCAGTATTTT. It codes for CASRGTGDVADTQYF.

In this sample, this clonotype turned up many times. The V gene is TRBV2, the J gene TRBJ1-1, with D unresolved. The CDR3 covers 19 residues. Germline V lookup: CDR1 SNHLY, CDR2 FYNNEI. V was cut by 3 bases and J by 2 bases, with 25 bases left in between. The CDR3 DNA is TGTGCCAGCAGTGACGACAAGGCCGGCGCGTCCGCATTCAACACTGAAGCTTTCTTT. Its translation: CASSDDKAGASAFNTEAFF. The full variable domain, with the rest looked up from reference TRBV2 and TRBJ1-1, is EPEVTQTPSHQVTQMGQEVILRCVPISNHLYFYWYRQILGQKVEFLVSFYNNEISEKSEIFDDQFSVERPDGSNFTLKIRSTKLEDSAMYFCASSDDKAGASAFNTEAFFGQGTRLTVV.

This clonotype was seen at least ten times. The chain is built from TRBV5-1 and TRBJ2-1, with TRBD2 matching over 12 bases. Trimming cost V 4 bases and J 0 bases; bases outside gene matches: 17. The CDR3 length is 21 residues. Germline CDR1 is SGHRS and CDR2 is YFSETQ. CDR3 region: CASSPTSGGSLSKSSYNEQFF. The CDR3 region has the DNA TGCGCCAGCAGCCCGACTAGCGGGGGTTCTCTATCAAAAAGCTCCTACAATGAGCAGTTCTTC.

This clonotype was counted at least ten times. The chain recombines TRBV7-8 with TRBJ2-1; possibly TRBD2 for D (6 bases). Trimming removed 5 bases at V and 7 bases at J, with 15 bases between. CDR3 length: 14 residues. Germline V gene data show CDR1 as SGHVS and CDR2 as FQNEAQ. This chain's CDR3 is CASSARGSGNEQFF. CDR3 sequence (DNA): TGTGCCAGCAGCGCGAGGGGTAGCGGAAATGAGCAGTTCTTC.

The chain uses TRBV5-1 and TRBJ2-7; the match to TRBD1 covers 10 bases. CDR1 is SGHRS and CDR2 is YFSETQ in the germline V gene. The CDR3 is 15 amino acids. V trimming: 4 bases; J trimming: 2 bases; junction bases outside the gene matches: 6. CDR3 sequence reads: CASSGGTGVPYEQYF. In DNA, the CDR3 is TGCGCCAGCAGCGGAGGGACAGGGGTTCCCTACGAGCAGTACTTC.

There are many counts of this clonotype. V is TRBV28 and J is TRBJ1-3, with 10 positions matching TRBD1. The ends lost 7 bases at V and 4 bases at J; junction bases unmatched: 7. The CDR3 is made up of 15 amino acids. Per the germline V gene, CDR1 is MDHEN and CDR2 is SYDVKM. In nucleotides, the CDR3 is TGTGCCAGCACAACCGGGACAGGGGCCGGAAACACCATATATTTT. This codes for CASTTGTGAGNTIYF. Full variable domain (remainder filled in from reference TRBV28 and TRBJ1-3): DVKVTQSSRYLVKRTGEKVFLECVQDMDHENMFWYRQDPGLGLRLIYFSYDVKMKEKGDIPEGYSVSREKKERFSLILESASTNQTSMYLCASTTGTGAGNTIYFGEGSWLTVV.

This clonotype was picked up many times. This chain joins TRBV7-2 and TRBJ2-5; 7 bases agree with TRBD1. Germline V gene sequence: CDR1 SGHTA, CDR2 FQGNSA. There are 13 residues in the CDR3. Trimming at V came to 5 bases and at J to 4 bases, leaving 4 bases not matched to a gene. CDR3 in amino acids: CASSTNRGETQYF. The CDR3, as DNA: TGTGCCAGCAGCACCAACAGGGGAGAGACCCAGTACTTC.

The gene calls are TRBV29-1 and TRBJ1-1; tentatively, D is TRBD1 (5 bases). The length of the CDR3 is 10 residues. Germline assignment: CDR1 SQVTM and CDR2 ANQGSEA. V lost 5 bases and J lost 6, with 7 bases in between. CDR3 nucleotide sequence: TGCAGCGTTCCGGGGGCTGAAGCTTTCTTT. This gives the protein CSVPGAEAFF.